This TCR beta chain was captured by sequencing in a study of technical replicates of blood from a few donors. Sequenced by immunoSEQ multiplex PCR; TCRdb stores in-frame clones only, minus some. The sample lists around 71,000 clones; roughly 89% were seen once. This clone was picked up one time. The germline V gene has CDR1 SGHTA and CDR2 FQGTGA. There are 15 residues in the CDR3. Trimming pared 2 bases from V and 3 bases from J, leaving 13 bases between. The sequencing input was T cells isolated from PBMCs. The V call is TRBV7-3, the J call TRBJ1-1, with a possible D match to TRBD1 (5 bases). The origin of this receptor is a human donor in good health. The CDR3 DNA is TGTGCCAGCAGCTTACCCGGGGGGAGGGACACTGAAGCTTTCTTT. Protein product: CASSLPGGRDTEAFF.